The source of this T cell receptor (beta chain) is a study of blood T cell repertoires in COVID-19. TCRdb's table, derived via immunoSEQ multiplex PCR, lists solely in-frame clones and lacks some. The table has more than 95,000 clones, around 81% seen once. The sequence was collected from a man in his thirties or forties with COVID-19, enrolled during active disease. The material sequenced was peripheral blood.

This CDR3 is CASSSTDTEAFF. The CDR3 DNA reads TGTGCCAGCAGCTCGACTGACACTGAAGCTTTCTTT. The rearrangement links TRBV4-2 to TRBJ1-1; D is ambiguous. Germline V gene lookup returns CDR1 LGHNA and CDR2 YNFKEQ. CDR3 size: 12 residues. Trimming removed 5 bases from V and 3 bases from J, with 7 bases in between.